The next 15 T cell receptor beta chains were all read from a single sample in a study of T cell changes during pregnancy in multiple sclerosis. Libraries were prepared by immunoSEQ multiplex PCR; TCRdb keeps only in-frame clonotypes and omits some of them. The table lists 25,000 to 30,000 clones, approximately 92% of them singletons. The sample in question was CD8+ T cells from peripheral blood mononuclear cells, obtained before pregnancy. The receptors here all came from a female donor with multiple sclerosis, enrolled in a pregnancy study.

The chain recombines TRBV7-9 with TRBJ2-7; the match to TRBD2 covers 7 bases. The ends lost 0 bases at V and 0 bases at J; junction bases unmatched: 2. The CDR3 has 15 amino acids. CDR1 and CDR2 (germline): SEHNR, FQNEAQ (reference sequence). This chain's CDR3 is CASSLAGGSSYEQYF. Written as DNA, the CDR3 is TGTGCCAGCAGCTTAGCGGGGGGGAGCTCCTACGAGCAGTACTTC.

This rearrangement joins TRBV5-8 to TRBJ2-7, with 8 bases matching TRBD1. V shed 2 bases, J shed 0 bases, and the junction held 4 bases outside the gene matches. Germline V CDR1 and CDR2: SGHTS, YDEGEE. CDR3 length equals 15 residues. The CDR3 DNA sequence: TGTGCCAGCAGCTTAATCAGGGGGCTCTCCTACGAGCAGTACTTC. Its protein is CASSLIRGLSYEQYF.

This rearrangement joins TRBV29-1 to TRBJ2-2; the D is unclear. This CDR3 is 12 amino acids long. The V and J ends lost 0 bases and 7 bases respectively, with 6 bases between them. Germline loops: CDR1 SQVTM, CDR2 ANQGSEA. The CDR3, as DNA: TGCAGCGTTGAAGATCTAGGCGGGGAGCTGTTTTTT. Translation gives CSVEDLGGELFF.

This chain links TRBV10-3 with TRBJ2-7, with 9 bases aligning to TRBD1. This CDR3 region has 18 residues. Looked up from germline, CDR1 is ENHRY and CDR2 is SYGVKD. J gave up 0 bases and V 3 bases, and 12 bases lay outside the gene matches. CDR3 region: CAISERGGTGPSSYEQYF. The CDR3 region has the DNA TGTGCCATCAGTGAAAGGGGCGGGACAGGGCCGAGCTCCTACGAGCAGTACTTC.

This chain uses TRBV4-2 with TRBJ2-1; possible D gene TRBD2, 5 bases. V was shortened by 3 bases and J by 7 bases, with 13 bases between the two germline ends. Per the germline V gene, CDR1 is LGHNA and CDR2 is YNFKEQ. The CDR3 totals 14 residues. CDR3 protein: CASSHPGLRNEQFF. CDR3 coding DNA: TGTGCCAGCAGCCACCCCGGACTGCGGAATGAGCAGTTCTTC.

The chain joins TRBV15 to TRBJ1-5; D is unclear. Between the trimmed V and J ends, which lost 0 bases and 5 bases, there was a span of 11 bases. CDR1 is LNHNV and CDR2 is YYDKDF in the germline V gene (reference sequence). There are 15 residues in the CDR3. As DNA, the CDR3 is TGTGCCACCAGCAGAGATCAAAAGAGGGATCAGCCCCAGCATTTT. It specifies CATSRDQKRDQPQHF.

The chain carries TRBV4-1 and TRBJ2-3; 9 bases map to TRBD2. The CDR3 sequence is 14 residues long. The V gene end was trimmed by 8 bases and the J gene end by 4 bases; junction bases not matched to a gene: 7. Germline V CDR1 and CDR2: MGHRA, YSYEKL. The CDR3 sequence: CASSGAGGADTQYF. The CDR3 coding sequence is TGCGCCAGCTCCGGAGCGGGGGGAGCAGATACGCAGTATTTT.

CDR3 in amino acids: CASSRDRGSSYEQYF. The CDR3 DNA reads TGTGCCAGCAGCCGGGACAGGGGTAGCTCCTACGAGCAGTACTTC. The chain has TRBV13 and TRBJ2-7; 10 bases are a match to TRBD1. The germline V gene has CDR1 PRHDT and CDR2 FYEKMQ (reference sequence). The CDR3 extends over 15 amino acids. Unmatched junction bases numbered 4, after V lost 5 bases and J lost 0 bases.

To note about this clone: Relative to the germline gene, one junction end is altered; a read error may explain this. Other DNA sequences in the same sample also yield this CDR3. The DNA for the CDR3 is TGTGCCAGCAGCCCGACTAGCGGGAGATCCGATACACAGTATTTT. Protein: CASSPTSGRSDTQYF. The genes are TRBV28 and TRBJ2-3, with 12 bases identical to TRBD2. The CDR3 runs to 15 residues. From germline, CDR1 is MDHEN and CDR2 SYDVKM.

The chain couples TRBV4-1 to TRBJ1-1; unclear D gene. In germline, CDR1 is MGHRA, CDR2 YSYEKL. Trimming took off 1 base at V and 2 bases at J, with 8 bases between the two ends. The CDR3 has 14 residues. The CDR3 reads CASSQVEGNTEAFF. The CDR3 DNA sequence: TGCGCCAGCAGCCAAGTCGAGGGCAACACTGAAGCTTTCTTT.

This CDR3 is CASSPAQGWQPQHF. The CDR3 DNA reads TGTGCCAGCTCCCCAGCCCAGGGGTGGCAGCCCCAGCATTTT. The chain joins TRBV18 to TRBJ1-5; weak D call: TRBD1 (6 bases). Germline V gene lookup returns CDR1 KGHSH and CDR2 LQKENI. This CDR3 comprises 14 residues. V was cut by 6 bases and J by 7 bases, with 16 bases left in between.

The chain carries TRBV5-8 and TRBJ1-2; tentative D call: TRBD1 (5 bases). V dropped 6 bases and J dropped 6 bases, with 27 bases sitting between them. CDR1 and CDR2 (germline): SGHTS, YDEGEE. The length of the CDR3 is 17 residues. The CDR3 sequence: CASTPYGGGMGRDGYTF. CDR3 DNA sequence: TGTGCCAGCACCCCATATGGTGGGGGGATGGGGCGAGATGGCTACACCTTC.

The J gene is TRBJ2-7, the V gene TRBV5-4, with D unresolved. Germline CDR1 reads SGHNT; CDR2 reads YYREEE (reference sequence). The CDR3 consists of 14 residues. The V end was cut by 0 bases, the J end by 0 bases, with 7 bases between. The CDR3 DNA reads TGTGCCAGCAGCTTGGACCTAAGCTCCTACGAGCAGTACTTC. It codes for CASSLDLSSYEQYF.

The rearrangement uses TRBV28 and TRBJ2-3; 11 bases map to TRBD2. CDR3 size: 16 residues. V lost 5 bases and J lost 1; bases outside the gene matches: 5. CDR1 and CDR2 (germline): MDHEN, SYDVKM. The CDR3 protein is CASSPLAGVRTDTQYF. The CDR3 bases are TGTGCCAGCAGTCCACTAGCGGGAGTGCGCACAGATACGCAGTATTTT.

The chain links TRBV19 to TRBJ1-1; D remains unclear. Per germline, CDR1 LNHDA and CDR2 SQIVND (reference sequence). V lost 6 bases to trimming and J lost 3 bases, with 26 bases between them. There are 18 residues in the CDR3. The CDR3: CASRPVLKKSFGDTEAFF. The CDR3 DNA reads TGTGCCAGTAGACCCGTTTTGAAGAAATCTTTCGGGGACACTGAAGCTTTCTTT.